Below are 14 T cell receptor beta chains sequenced from a single sample in a study of blood T cell repertoires in COVID-19. Clones were sequenced by immunoSEQ multiplex PCR, and TCRdb holds only the in-frame ones, with some missing. The sample has tens of thousands of clones; over 80% are singletons. Sequences were obtained from peripheral blood. The receptors were sampled from a human donor in a cohort sampled during active COVID-19.

In its sample, this clone was seen a few times. V is TRBV5-1 and J is TRBJ2-5, with 8 nucleotides matching TRBD1. V shed 4 bases and J 4 bases; nucleotides not matched to a gene: 9. The CDR3 has 15 amino acids. Germline V lookup: CDR1 SGHRS, CDR2 YFSETQ. CDR3 DNA sequence: TGCGCCAGCAGCCCGACAACAGGGGGAGGAGAGACCCAGTACTTC. Its translation is CASSPTTGGGETQYF.

In its sample, this clone was seen a few times. This chain links TRBV10-2 with TRBJ2-2; D perhaps matches TRBD2 (5 bases). The germline gives CDR1 WSHSY, CDR2 SAAADI. The V end was cut by 3 bases, the J end by 2 bases, with 7 bases between. The CDR3 totals 14 residues. CDR3 in amino acids: CASSEDYNTGELFF. The CDR3 DNA is TGCGCCAGCAGTGAAGACTACAACACCGGGGAGCTGTTTTTT.

The chain has TRBV2 and TRBJ2-2, with 7 nucleotides matching TRBD1. Losses at the gene ends were 10 bases for V and 4 bases for J; bases not matched to a gene: 6. The CDR3 loop spans 13 amino acids. In germline, CDR1 is SNHLY, CDR2 FYNNEI. CDR3 in amino acids: CATPTGPTGELFF. The CDR3 nucleotides read TGTGCCACCCCGACAGGGCCCACCGGGGAGCTGTTTTTT.

CDR3 nucleotide sequence: TGTGCCAGCAGTTACTCGGAGGGAATGGCTTTCTTT. This gives the protein CASSYSEGMAFF. The chain couples TRBV6-5 to TRBJ1-1, with unresolved D. The CDR3 spans 12 residues. Germline V CDR1 and CDR2: MNHEY, SVGAGI. V gave up 0 bases and J gave up 11 bases, with 10 bases separating them.

V is TRBV27 and J is TRBJ2-5; possible D gene TRBD1, 6 bases. Germline V lookup: CDR1 MNHEY, CDR2 SMNVEV (reference sequence). The CDR3 is 13 residues long. V gave up 2 bases and J gave up 8 bases, with 12 bases separating them. The CDR3 bases are TGTGCCAGCAGTTTAGCATTAGGGGGAACCCAGTACTTC. The encoded protein is CASSLALGGTQYF.

This clone was found a few times. V is TRBV11-2 and J is TRBJ1-5, with TRBD1 as a possible D gene (5 bases). Germline assignment: CDR1 SGHAT and CDR2 FQNNGV. The CDR3 length is 14 residues. With 1 base removed from V and 2 bases from J, the gap between germline ends came to 6 bases. The CDR3 region has the DNA TGTGCCAGCAGCTTAGCAGGGCGCAATCAGCCCCAGCATTTT. Protein product: CASSLAGRNQPQHF.

The rearrangement joins TRBV28 to TRBJ1-5; TRBD1 is a possible D gene (5 bases). V lost 3 bases and J 3 bases, leaving 18 bases between the germline ends. The CDR3 covers 17 residues. Germline lookup yields CDR1 MDHEN and CDR2 SYDVKM. CDR3 sequence: CASSFLIADSVNQPQHF. The DNA for the CDR3 is TGTGCCAGCAGTTTTCTTATAGCTGACAGCGTCAATCAGCCCCAGCATTTT.

The chain combines TRBV21-1 with TRBJ2-7; the listed D gene, TRBD1, was not tested against the DNA. TRBV21-1 is flagged as a pseudogene. The CDR3 runs 16 residues. The CDR3 region is CASSNREGTAGHEQYF. CDR3 sequence (DNA): TGTGCCAGCAGCAATCGAGAGGGGACAGCCGGCCACGAGCAGTACTTC.

Points on this clone: The same CDR3 arises from other DNA sequences in this sample as well. The V call is TRBV3-1 (or the pseudogene TRBV3-2), the J call TRBJ2-1, with 11 bases aligning to TRBD2. V was pared by 0 bases and J by 5 bases, with 3 bases of the junction left unmatched. Germline-derived CDR1 and CDR2 are LGHDT and YNNKEL (reference sequence). The length of the CDR3 is 16 residues. The chain's CDR3 is CASSQEGTSGHNEQFF. CDR3 sequence (DNA): TGTGCCAGCAGCCAAGAAGGGACTAGCGGCCACAATGAGCAGTTCTTC.

The V call is TRBV6-4, the J call TRBJ1-5; no reliable D call. The V and J ends lost 2 bases and 3 bases respectively, with 20 bases between them. Germline CDR1 and CDR2: MRHNA and SNTAGT. The CDR3 has 18 amino acids. CDR3 sequence: CASSDLGSPGGSNQPQHF. The CDR3 DNA reads TGTGCCAGCAGTGACCTTGGGTCTCCCGGAGGGTCCAATCAGCCCCAGCATTTT.

The genes are TRBV7-8 and TRBJ1-1; the match to TRBD1 covers 8 bases. V was clipped by 1 base and J by 4 bases; unmatched bases: 5. From germline, CDR1 is SGHVS and CDR2 FQNEAQ. The CDR3 covers 15 residues. This CDR3 reads CASSLVTGGSTEAFF. The CDR3 DNA reads as TGTGCCAGCAGCTTAGTTACAGGGGGGAGCACTGAAGCTTTCTTT.

The rearrangement joins TRBV3-1 (or the pseudogene TRBV3-2) to TRBJ2-7; D ambiguous. Trimming took 3 bases from V and 4 from J, leaving 7 bases between them. Germline V lookup: CDR1 LGHDT, CDR2 YNNKEL (reference sequence). The CDR3 has 12 amino acids. The CDR3 DNA follows: TGTGCCAGCAGCCAGTCCAGTTACGAGCAGTACTTC. The encoded protein is CASSQSSYEQYF.

This chain connects TRBV2 to TRBJ2-3, with 11 positions matching TRBD2. Germline assignment: CDR1 SNHLY and CDR2 FYNNEI. CDR3 length: 15 residues. V lost 6 bases, J lost 1 base, and 3 bases stayed unmatched. CDR3 sequence reads: CASSLAGGGTDTQYF. The CDR3 bases are TGTGCCAGCAGCTTAGCGGGAGGGGGCACAGATACGCAGTATTTT.

V gene TRBV6-6 combines with J gene TRBJ2-7, with D possibly being TRBD2 (5 bases). CDR1 is MNHNY and CDR2 is SVGAGI in the germline V gene (reference sequence). The CDR3 covers 14 residues. The ends were cut back, 2 bases at V and 6 bases at J, with 14 bases in the middle. The CDR3 DNA sequence: TGTGCCAGCAGTTACCAGCAATCTAGCCGCGAGCAGTACTTC. Translated: CASSYQQSSREQYF.